This T cell receptor (beta chain) was identified during a study of tissue T cells after allogeneic stem cell transplantation. The study, taken as a whole, reports: Shared clones across patients were few; motif clustering revealed tissue-specific shared signatures. Anatomically similar tissues had similar TCR repertoires within each patient. Tissue-detected TCR repertoire was only partly captured by blood and spleen T cells.

Of note for this clone: The antigen is unknown. The germline and genes are mouse ones.

The table came from immunoSEQ multiplex PCR; TCRdb's copy has only in-frame clones and leaves some out. The data contain some 47,000 clones, over 70% of them singletons. Material for sequencing was sorted cells pooled from one or two spleens. This receptor was identified in a pool of C57BL/6 mice in good health.

The covered CDR3 bases are TGTGCCAGCAGTGATGAGGGTTGGAACAACCAGGCTCCGCTT. Its translation: CASSDEGWNNQAPL. The entire CDR3 is CASSDEGWNNQAPLF. The chain is built from TRBV13-3 and TRBJ1-5; the D is unclear. The read ends 1 residue early relative to the CDR3; the germline J gene fills the gap. Germline V gene data show CDR1 as NNHDY and CDR2 as SYVADS. V lost 0 bases and J 1 base, leaving 8 bases between the germline ends. This CDR3 contains 15 residues.